This T cell receptor beta chain was captured by sequencing in a study of CD8+ T cells in alopecia areata. With regard to this clone: Its antigen is unidentified.

Trimming removed 4 bases from V and 6 bases from J, with 16 bases in between. The CDR3 loop spans 14 amino acids. Germline values: CDR1 SGHRS, CDR2 YFSETQ. Following extraction, RNA underwent reverse transcription to cDNA, which served as the sequencing template. Using immunoSEQ multiplex PCR, the repertoire was profiled, and TCRdb retains in-frame clones only, with some absent. The data contain roughly 150,000 clones, 50% to 65% of them singletons. From PBMCs, CD4+ and CD8+ T cells were sorted. General study findings and limits: In scalp samples, resident alphabeta T cells of normal skin are also sequenced. Across lesional scalp, and particularly alopecia totalis/universalis, clonality surpassed that of normal scalp. It was less clear whether patients shared TCRs than it was in mice, possibly because of HLA.

The TCR was taken from a human donor in good health. Sequencing used CD4+ T cells sorted from blood. The V call is TRBV5-1, the J call TRBJ1-1, with D uncertain. The CDR3: CASSVTSVGAEAFF. The CDR3 DNA reads as TGCGCCAGCAGCGTGACCAGCGTAGGCGCTGAAGCTTTCTTT.